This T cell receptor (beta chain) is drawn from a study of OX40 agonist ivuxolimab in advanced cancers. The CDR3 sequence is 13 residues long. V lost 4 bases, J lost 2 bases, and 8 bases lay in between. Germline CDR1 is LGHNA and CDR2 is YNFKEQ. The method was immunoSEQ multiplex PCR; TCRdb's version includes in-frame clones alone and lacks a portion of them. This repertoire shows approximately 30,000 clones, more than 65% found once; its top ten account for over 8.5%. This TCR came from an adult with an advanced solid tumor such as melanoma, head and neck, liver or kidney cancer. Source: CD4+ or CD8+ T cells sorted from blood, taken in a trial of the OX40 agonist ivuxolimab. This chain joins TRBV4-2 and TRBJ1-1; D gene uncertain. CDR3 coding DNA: TGTGCCAGCAGCCCCGGTACTAACACTGAAGCTTTCTTT. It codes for CASSPGTNTEAFF.